This TCR beta chain was captured in a study of blood T cells in healthy people across ages. Germline values: CDR1 MNHEY, CDR2 SMNVEV (reference sequence). This CDR3 is 15 amino acids long. With 3 bases clipped from V and 5 bases from J, the junction kept 6 bases outside the gene matches. On this clonotype: Its antigen is as yet unknown.

The second PCR ran about 7 to 12 cycles with a sample-barcoded 5' primer and J-beta primers. TCRdb itself ran the 5' RACE reads through MiXCR, one entry per CDR3 protein. The sample holds roughly 800,000 distinct CDR3 sequences, approximately 53% seen once. The total RNA that was extracted per sample amounted to at least 5 micrograms. Study observations and caveats: For the donors, CMV status was unknown and possibly confounded expanded clonotype changes. Leaving the PBMCs unsorted stopped any conclusive comparison of naive versus antigen-experienced cells.

Sequencing used blood. This clonotype originated in a man aged 80 or over in good health. This chain connects TRBV27 to TRBJ2-1; 8 bases align to TRBD2. The CDR3 here is CASSLASGFNNEQFF. For the CDR3, the DNA is TGTGCCAGCAGTTTGGCTAGCGGGTTTAACAATGAGCAGTTCTTC.